The count of the clone carrying this TCR beta chain is one. What it binds is not known. The repertoire was sequenced with immunoSEQ multiplex PCR; TCRdb's copy has only in-frame clones and lacks some. There are under 80,000 clones in the sample; around 93% occur only once, and 0.32% lies in the top ten. This sample stems from a study of OX40 agonist ivuxolimab in advanced cancers. Study in general: Of the participants, approximately 44% had some prior anti-PD-1, anti-PD-L1 or anti-CTLA-4 therapy, which was allowed. Study results and limitations: CD4+ and CD8+ T cells in blood underwent clonal expansion by week 6 at 0.1 to 3.0 mg/kg. On average, a greater number of expanded clones characterised CD8+ T cells relative to CD4+.

The CDR3 sequence is 15 residues long. The germline V gene has CDR1 MNHEY and CDR2 SVGAGI. With 6 bases clipped from V and 5 bases from J, the junction kept 13 bases outside the gene matches. The TCR comes from an adult with an advanced solid tumor such as melanoma, head and neck, liver or kidney cancer. The rearrangement uses TRBV6-5 and TRBJ2-7; TRBD1 agrees at 7 bases. The material was CD4+ or CD8+ T cells sorted from blood, obtained in a trial of the OX40 agonist ivuxolimab. The CDR3 coding sequence is TGTGCCAGCAGACCTCGACAGGGCCAGTTCGACGAGCAGTACTTC. Amino acid sequence: CASRPRQGQFDEQYF.